The next 10 T cell receptor beta chains were all read from a single sample in a study of cytomegalovirus exposure and HLA in healthy donors. With 60 Vbeta and 13 Jbeta primers, the PCR was carried out. Clones were read by immunoSEQ multiplex PCR, and TCRdb kept only the in-frame ones, dropping some. Of just over 150,000 clones in the sample, over 65% were seen once. The specimen was PBMCs. All receptors derive from a woman aged 35 to 49 in good health and CMV-seronegative.

The rearrangement joins TRBV7-9 to TRBJ2-5; D uncertain. The CDR3 length is 15 residues. The V and J ends lost 1 base and 5 bases respectively, with 14 bases between them. CDR1 is SEHNR and CDR2 is FQNEAQ in the germline V gene (reference sequence). DNA for the CDR3: TGTGCCAGCAGCTTAGAAGCCCGTCCCCGGGAGACCCAGTACTTC. Protein sequence: CASSLEARPRETQYF.

The sample holds a few counts of this clone. The chain employs TRBV2 and TRBJ2-5, with 10 bases fitting TRBD1. This CDR3 has 13 amino acids. Germline CDR1 reads SNHLY; CDR2 reads FYNNEI. V lost 10 bases, J lost 4 bases, and 6 bases stayed unmatched. In DNA, the CDR3 is TGTGCCACCGGGGACAGGGGAACAGAGACCCAGTACTTC. It encodes CATGDRGTETQYF. Using reference TRBV2 and TRBJ2-5 for the parts outside the CDR3, the full variable domain is EPEVTQTPSHQVTQMGQEVILRCVPISNHLYFYWYRQILGQKVEFLVSFYNNEISEKSEIFDDQFSVERPDGSNFTLKIRSTKLEDSAMYFCATGDRGTETQYFGPGTRLLVL.

This clone occurred a few times. V usage is TRBV5-6 and J usage is TRBJ2-6, with 8 bases matching TRBD1. The CDR3 consists of 16 residues. V was pared by 2 bases and J by 0 bases, with 1 base of the junction left unmatched. In germline, CDR1 is SGHDT, CDR2 YYEEEE. The CDR3 protein is CASSFGQGSGANVLTF. The CDR3 region has the DNA TGTGCCAGCAGCTTTGGACAGGGCTCTGGGGCCAACGTCCTGACTTTC.

The rearrangement uses TRBV4-1 and TRBJ1-2; a weak D match, TRBD1 (6 bases). The ends were cut back, 1 base at V and 1 base at J, with 13 bases in the middle. Germline V gene data show CDR1 as MGHRA and CDR2 as YSYEKL. The CDR3 extends over 16 amino acids. The CDR3 spells CASSQVRTVINYGYTF. The CDR3 DNA reads TGCGCCAGCAGCCAAGTCCGGACAGTCATTAACTATGGCTACACCTTC.

The V and J genes are TRBV18 and TRBJ2-7; 7 nucleotides agree with TRBD2. Germline values: CDR1 KGHSH, CDR2 LQKENI. V trimming: 1 base; J trimming: 0 bases; junction bases outside the gene matches: 6. This CDR3 is built from 16 residues. DNA for the CDR3: TGTGCCAGCTCACCACAGTTTTCTAGCGGCTCCTACGAGCAGTACTTC. Encoded protein: CASSPQFSSGSYEQYF.

This chain joins TRBV6-1 and TRBJ2-1; 7 bases agree with TRBD2. Germline CDR1 MNHNS, CDR2 SASEGT. V trimming: 6 bases; J trimming: 3 bases; junction bases outside the gene matches: 5. This CDR3 contains 14 residues. The CDR3 sequence: CASSPVAGYNEQFF. The CDR3 DNA is TGTGCCAGCAGCCCGGTAGCGGGCTACAATGAGCAGTTCTTC.

V gene TRBV7-9 combines with J gene TRBJ2-5, with TRBD2 as a possible D gene (6 bases). Judging by the DNA end, TRBJ2-7 fits better; the J call may be wrong. The CDR3 contains 17 residues. In germline, CDR1 is SEHNR, CDR2 FQNEAQ (reference sequence). As DNA, the CDR3 is TGTGCCAGCAGCTTAGAAAGGGGCGGGACGCGGACCTACGAGCAGTACTTC. This encodes CASSLERGGTRTYEQYF.

The V gene is TRBV5-1, the J gene TRBJ2-7; TRBD2 matches 7 bases. The CDR3 sequence is 13 residues long. V lost 4 bases and J lost 0; bases outside the gene matches: 1. Germline CDR1 is SGHRS and CDR2 is YFSETQ. The DNA of the CDR3 is TGCGCCAGCAGCCGGGGGGACTCCTACGAGCAGTACTTC. Translating it yields CASSRGDSYEQYF.

V is TRBV7-3 and J is TRBJ2-1; 7 positions match TRBD2. Germline V gives CDR1 SGHTA, CDR2 FQGTGA. The CDR3 has 14 residues. The V and J ends lost 4 bases and 4 bases, in that order; junction bases with no gene match: 4. CDR3 in DNA: TGTGCCAGCAGCTCCGGGGGGAGTTACAATGAGCAGTTCTTC. This codes for CASSSGGSYNEQFF.

CDR3 sequence (DNA): TGCAGTGCTAGCGGGGGGTACGAGCAGTACTTC. This translates into CSASGGYEQYF. The chain couples TRBV20-1 to TRBJ2-7, with 7 bases identical to TRBD2. CDR3 length: 11 amino acids. CDR1 is DFQATT and CDR2 is SNEGSKA in the germline V gene (reference sequence). Germline trimming cut 3 bases from V and 4 bases from J; bases unmatched to any gene: 0.